This T cell receptor (beta chain) was identified during a study of cytomegalovirus exposure and HLA in healthy donors. TCRdb keeps only in-frame clones here, not all; method: immunoSEQ multiplex PCR. The table lists more than 250,000 clones, roughly 90% of them singletons. The sample taken for sequencing was PBMCs. This TCR derives from a woman younger than 30 in good health and CMV-seronegative.

CDR3 region: CASSSPRDNTGELFF. CDR3 DNA sequence: TGTGCCAGCAGCTCCCCCAGGGATAACACCGGGGAGCTGTTTTTT. This rearrangement joins TRBV5-4 to TRBJ2-2, with D perhaps TRBD1 (5 bases). The CDR3 consists of 15 residues. Germline loops: CDR1 SGHNT, CDR2 YYREEE (reference sequence). Trimming left V 3 bases short and J 2 bases short, with 11 bases between. The full variable domain, its missing parts supplied by reference TRBV5-4 and TRBJ2-2, is ETGVTQSPTHLIKTRGQQVTLRCSSQSGHNTVSWYQQALGQGPQFIFQYYREEENGRGNFPPRFSGLQFPNYSSELNVNALELDDSALYLCASSSPRDNTGELFFGEGSRLTVL.